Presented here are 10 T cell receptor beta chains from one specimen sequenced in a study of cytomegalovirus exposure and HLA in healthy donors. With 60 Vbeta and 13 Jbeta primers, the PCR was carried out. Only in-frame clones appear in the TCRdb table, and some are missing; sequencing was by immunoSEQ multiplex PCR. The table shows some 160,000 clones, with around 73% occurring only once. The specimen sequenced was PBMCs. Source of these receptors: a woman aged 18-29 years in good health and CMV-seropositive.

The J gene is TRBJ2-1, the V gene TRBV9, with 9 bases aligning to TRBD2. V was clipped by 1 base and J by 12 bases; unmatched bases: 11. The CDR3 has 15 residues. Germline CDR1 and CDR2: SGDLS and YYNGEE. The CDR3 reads CASSVSAGGLFGQFF. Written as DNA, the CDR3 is TGTGCCAGCAGCGTATCCGCGGGGGGGCTGTTTGGGCAGTTCTTC.

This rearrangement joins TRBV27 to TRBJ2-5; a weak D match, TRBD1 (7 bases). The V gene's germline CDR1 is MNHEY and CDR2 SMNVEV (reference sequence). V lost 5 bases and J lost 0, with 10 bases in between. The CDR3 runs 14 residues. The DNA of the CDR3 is TGTGCCAGCAGTGCGGGACAGCACCAAGAGACCCAGTACTTC. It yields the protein CASSAGQHQETQYF.

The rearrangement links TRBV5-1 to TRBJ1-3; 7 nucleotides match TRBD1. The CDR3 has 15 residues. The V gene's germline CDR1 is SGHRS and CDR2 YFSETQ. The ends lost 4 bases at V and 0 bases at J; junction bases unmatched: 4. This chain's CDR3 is CASSPGTASGNTIYF. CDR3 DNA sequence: TGCGCCAGCAGCCCTGGGACAGCCTCTGGAAACACCATATATTTT.

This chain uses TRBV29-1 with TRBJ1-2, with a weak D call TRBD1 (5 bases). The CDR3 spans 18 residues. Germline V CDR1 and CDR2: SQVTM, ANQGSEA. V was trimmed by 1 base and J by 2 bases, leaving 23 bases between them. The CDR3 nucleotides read TGCAGCGTTGAAGGCTTCCGGGCTGGGGCCCAAGAGAACTATGGCTACACCTTC. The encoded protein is CSVEGFRAGAQENYGYTF.

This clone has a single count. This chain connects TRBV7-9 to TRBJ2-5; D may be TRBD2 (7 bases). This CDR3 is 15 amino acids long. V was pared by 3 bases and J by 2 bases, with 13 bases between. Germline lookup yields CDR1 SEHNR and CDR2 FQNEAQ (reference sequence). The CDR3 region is CASSFFRGAQETQYF. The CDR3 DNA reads TGTGCCAGCAGCTTCTTCCGGGGGGCTCAAGAGACCCAGTACTTC. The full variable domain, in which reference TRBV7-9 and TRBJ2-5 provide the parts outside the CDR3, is DTGVSQNPRHKITKRGQNVTFRCDPISEHNRLYWYRQTLGQGPEFLTYFQNEAQLEKSRLLSDRFSAERPKGSFSTLEIQRTEQGDSAMYLCASSFFRGAQETQYFGPGTRLLVL.

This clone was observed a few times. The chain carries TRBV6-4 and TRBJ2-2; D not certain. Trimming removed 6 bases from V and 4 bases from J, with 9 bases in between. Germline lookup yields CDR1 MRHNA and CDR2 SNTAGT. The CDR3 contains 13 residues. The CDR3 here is CASRSESTGELFF. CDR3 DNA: TGTGCCAGCAGAAGCGAAAGCACCGGGGAGCTGTTTTTT.

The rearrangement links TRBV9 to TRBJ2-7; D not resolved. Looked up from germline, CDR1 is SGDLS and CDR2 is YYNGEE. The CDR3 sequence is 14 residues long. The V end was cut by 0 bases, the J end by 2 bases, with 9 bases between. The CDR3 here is CASSVDPGTYEQYF. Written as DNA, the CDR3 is TGTGCCAGCAGCGTAGATCCAGGTACCTACGAGCAGTACTTC. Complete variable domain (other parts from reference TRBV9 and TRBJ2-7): DSGVTQTPKHLITATGQRVTLRCSPRSGDLSVYWYQQSLDQGLQFLIQYYNGEERAKGNILERFSAQQFPDLHSELNLSSLELGDSALYFCASSVDPGTYEQYFGPGTRLTVT.

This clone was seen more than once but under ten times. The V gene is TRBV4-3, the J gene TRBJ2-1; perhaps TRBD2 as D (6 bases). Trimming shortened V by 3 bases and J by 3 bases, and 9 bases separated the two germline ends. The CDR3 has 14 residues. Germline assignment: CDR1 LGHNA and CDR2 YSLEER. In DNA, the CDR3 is TGCGCCAGCAGCCAGGGCGGGGACTACAATGAGCAGTTCTTC. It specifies CASSQGGDYNEQFF.

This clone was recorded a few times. The CDR3 sequence: CASSSVAGTGQETQYF. The DNA of the CDR3 is TGTGCCAGCAGCTCCGTAGCCGGGACAGGGCAAGAGACCCAGTACTTC. V gene TRBV5-4 combines with J gene TRBJ2-5, with TRBD1 matching over 9 bases. V shed 3 bases, J shed 2 bases, and the junction held 8 bases outside the gene matches. This CDR3 has 16 amino acids. Germline V CDR1 and CDR2: SGHNT, YYREEE (reference sequence).

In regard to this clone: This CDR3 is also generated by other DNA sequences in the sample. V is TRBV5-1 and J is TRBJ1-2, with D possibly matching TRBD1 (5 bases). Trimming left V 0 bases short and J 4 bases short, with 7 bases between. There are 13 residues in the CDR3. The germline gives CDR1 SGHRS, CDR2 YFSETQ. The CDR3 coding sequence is TGCGCCAGCAGCTTGGCCGGGGGCTATGGCTACACCTTC. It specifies CASSLAGGYGYTF.